The 28 T cell receptor beta chains presented below share a single source sample, sequenced in a study of tumor and adjacent non-tumor tissue in lung cancer. Three rounds of nested PCR, following a modified ARM-PCR protocol, produced the TCRbeta library. TCRdb re-called the multiplex PCR reads with MiXCR, one entry per CDR3 protein. The data hold about 110,000 distinct CDR3 sequences, with approximately 80% observed a single time. No cell sorting was done before RNA was extracted from the tissue. Specimen: lung tumor tissue. The source is a man in his 70s with non-small cell lung cancer.

This clonotype appeared a few times. The CDR3 sequence: CASRETGDSNQPQHF. DNA of the CDR3: TGTGCCAGCAGGGAGACAGGGGATAGCAATCAGCCCCAGCATTTT. The V and J genes are TRBV6-1 and TRBJ1-5; 8 nucleotides match TRBD1. The germline gives CDR1 MNHNS, CDR2 SASEGT. The CDR3 runs 15 residues. V was pared by 6 bases and J by 0 bases, with 4 bases of the junction left unmatched.

Comments on this clonotype: An end of the junction differs from the germline gene, which may be a read error. The chain is built from TRBV29-1 and TRBJ1-1; D unclear. Germline lookup yields CDR1 SQVTM and CDR2 ANQGSEA. There are 14 residues in the CDR3. CDR3 coding DNA: TGCAGCGTTGACGATCAAGGGTTGAACACTGAAGCCTTCTTT. This translates into CSVDDQGLNTEAFF.

For this clonotype: The germline gene is not matched at one end of the junction; a read error may be the cause. This sequence joins TRBV9 and TRBJ2-1; 9 positions agree with TRBD2. Germline V gene sequence: CDR1 SGDLS, CDR2 YYNGEE. CDR3 size: 15 residues. CDR3 nucleotides: TGTGCCAGCAGCGCATTTAGCGGGAGAAACAATGATCAGTTCTTT. Encoded protein: CASSAFSGRNNDQFF.

About this clonotype: Germline and junction disagree at one end, which may indicate a read error. The V call is TRBV29-1, the J call TRBJ2-3, with 12 bases matching TRBD2. This CDR3 is 15 amino acids long. Per germline, CDR1 SQVTM and CDR2 ANQGSEA. The CDR3, as DNA: TGCTGCGCAAACCCGACTAGCGGGGGCACAGATACGCATTATTTT. This codes for CCANPTSGGTDTHYF.

In this sample, this clonotype turned up once. The junction differs from germline at one of its ends, possibly a read error. The genes are TRBV7-8 and TRBJ2-5; either TRBD1 or TRBD2 may fit D (5 bases each). This CDR3 is built from 14 residues. Germline values: CDR1 SGHVS, CDR2 FQNEAQ. The CDR3 DNA is TGTGCCAGCAGCTTAGGATCGGGGACGGAGACCCAGTACTTT. It encodes CASSLGSGTETQYF.

This clonotype came up a few times. A read error may be the cause here, since a much bigger clone is one base away. J is TRBJ1-3 and V is TRBV28; the D is unclear. Germline V gives CDR1 MDHEN, CDR2 SYDVKM. The CDR3 totals 15 residues. The CDR3 loop reads CVSSLWETARNTIYF. CDR3 bases: TGTGTCAGCAGTTTATGGGAGACGGCACGAAACACCATATATTTT.

On this clonotype itself: Its ends do not fully match the called genes, so a read error is possible. DNA for the CDR3: TGTGTCAGTAGTATTGAACGGAACGCTGAAGCTTTCTTT. It encodes CVSSIERNAEAFF. This chain connects TRBV19 to TRBJ1-1; D is ambiguous. Germline V gene lookup returns CDR1 LNHDA and CDR2 SQIVND (reference sequence). This CDR3 is built from 13 residues.

This clonotype occurred once. The junction and the germline gene differ at one end; a read error may be behind it. This chain connects TRBV5-1 to TRBJ1-1; TRBD1 matches at 7 bases. Germline lookup yields CDR1 SGHRS and CDR2 YFSETQ. CDR3 length: 15 residues. DNA of the CDR3: TGCACCAGCAGCCCTGGGGACAGATGGAACACTGAAGCTTTCTTT. Its translation is CTSSPGDRWNTEAFF.

With regard to this clonotype: Since no conserved phenylalanine or tryptophan closes the CDR3, a read error is the likely cause. CDR3 sequence (DNA): TGCGCCTGCAGGTCCCCGGGACCCTCCTCTCATGAGCAGTTCATC. It codes for CACRSPGPSSHEQFI. The chain recombines TRBV10-2 with TRBJ2-1; tentatively, D is TRBD1 or TRBD2 (5 bases each). From germline, CDR1 is WSHSY and CDR2 SAAADI. This CDR3 spans 15 amino acids.

This rearrangement joins TRBV20-1 to TRBJ1-6, with TRBD1 identical over 7 bases. The CDR3 extends over 12 amino acids. The V segment lost 3 bases and the J segment 11 bases; nucleotides outside the gene matches: 4. The germline CDR1 and CDR2 sequences are DFQATT and SNEGSKA (reference sequence). CDR3 DNA: TGCAGTGCTAGGACAGGGAACACACCCCTCCACTTT. Protein product: CSARTGNTPLHF.

Points on this clonotype: The germline gene is not matched at one end of the junction; a read error may be the cause. The chain joins TRBV11-2 to TRBJ2-3; D perhaps matches TRBD2 (6 bases). This CDR3 contains 14 residues. Germline V lookup: CDR1 SGHAT, CDR2 FQNNGV. The CDR3 sequence is CASRVVTSTDAQYF. The CDR3 region has the DNA TGTGCCAGCAGGGTCGTAACTAGCACAGATGCGCAGTATTTT.

As to this clonotype: This CDR3 fails to terminate in the conserved phenylalanine or tryptophan, so it likely reflects a read error. The CDR3 reads CASCDRLNTEAFC. For the CDR3, the DNA is TGTGCCAGCTGTGACAGACTGAACACCGAAGCTTTCTGT. The chain employs TRBV6-5 and TRBJ1-1, with a tentative D call TRBD1 (5 bases). From germline, CDR1 is MNHEY and CDR2 SVGAGI. This CDR3 has 13 residues.

The V call is TRBV11-2, the J call TRBJ2-1; 9 bases agree with TRBD2. V lost 5 bases to trimming and J lost 4 bases; unmatched junction nucleotides: 0. Looked up from germline, CDR1 is SGHAT and CDR2 is FQNNGV. The CDR3 is 13 amino acids. The CDR3 loop is CASSSGGYNEQFF. CDR3 sequence (DNA): TGTGCCAGCAGCAGCGGGGGGTACAATGAGCAGTTCTTC.

Turning to this clonotype: An end of the junction does not agree with germline; a read error may underlie this. The CDR3 DNA sequence: TGTGCCAGCAGCCGCCTAACAGGGGGGGTGTTGGAAGAGACCCAATACTTC. Residues: CASSRLTGGVLEETQYF. The J gene is TRBJ2-5, the V gene TRBV4-2, with D maybe TRBD1 (8 bases). The CDR3 is 17 residues long. Germline V gene sequence: CDR1 LGHNA, CDR2 YNFKEQ.

Notes on this clonotype: This CDR3 fails to terminate in the conserved phenylalanine or tryptophan, so it likely reflects a read error. The J gene is TRBJ2-7, the V gene TRBV6-6; TRBD1 agrees at 7 bases. This CDR3 comprises 14 residues. The germline CDR1 and CDR2 sequences are MNHNY and SVGAGI (reference sequence). CDR3 in DNA: TGTGTCGGCAGTTCCAACAGGGGATCCTACGAGCAGTACTTA. Its translation is CVGSSNRGSYEQYL.

This clonotype has just one count. At one of its ends the junction is not consistent with the germline gene, which may arise from a read error. The chain uses TRBV10-1 and TRBJ2-3; 9 nucleotides match TRBD1. Germline CDR1 WNHNN, CDR2 SYGVQD (reference sequence). There are 13 residues in the CDR3. The CDR3 loop is CANSGQGTDTQYF. CDR3 nucleotides: TGCGCCAACAGTGGACAGGGGACAGATACGCAATATTTT.

The chain employs TRBV29-1 and TRBJ1-1; D might be TRBD1 (5 bases). This CDR3 comprises 14 residues. Germline V gene data show CDR1 as SQVTM and CDR2 as ANQGSEA. The V end lost 5 bases, the J end lost 4 bases, and 17 bases lay between the germline ends. CDR3 nucleotides: TGCAGCGTTAAACAGGAGGCTGCTGGCACTGAAGCTTTCTTT. It translates to CSVKQEAAGTEAFF.

A note on this clonotype: Its ends do not fully match the called genes, so a read error is possible. The chain joins TRBV7-9 to TRBJ1-2; D is undetermined. Germline V gene data show CDR1 as SEHNR and CDR2 as FQNEAQ (reference sequence). The CDR3 runs to 12 residues. CDR3 in DNA: TGTGCCAACAGCCAAGTCCGTGTCGGCCACAGCTTC. Amino acid sequence: CANSQVRVGHSF.

Regarding this clonotype: Germline is not matched at one junction end, which may reflect a read error. The rearrangement uses TRBV12-5 and TRBJ2-5; D is ambiguous. The germline gives CDR1 LGHNT, CDR2 FRNRAP. This CDR3 is built from 13 residues. The CDR3 loop is CAGGLTRAETQYF. The CDR3 nucleotides read TGTGCTGGTGGTTTGACCCGCGCGGAGACCCAGTACTTC. The whole variable domain, filled in from reference TRBV12-5 and TRBJ2-5, reads DARVTQTPRHKVTEMGQEVTMRCQPILGHNTVFWYRQTMMQGLELLAYFRNRAPLDDSGMPKDRFSAEMPDATLATLKIQPSEPRDSAVYFCAGGLTRAETQYFGPGTRLLVL.

This clonotype was counted between two and nine times. J is TRBJ1-1 and V is TRBV29-1, with a tentative D call TRBD1 (5 bases). Trimming cost V 4 bases and J 11 bases, with 20 bases left between them. CDR1 is SQVTM, CDR2 ANQGSEA, per germline. The CDR3 sequence is 13 residues long. CDR3 amino acids: CSVGGGVTLVAFF. The CDR3 nucleotides are TGCAGCGTTGGAGGAGGGGTAACCTTAGTCGCTTTCTTT.

Comments on this clonotype: The germline gene is not matched at one end of the junction; a read error may be the cause. The V gene is TRBV4-3, the J gene TRBJ2-3; no firm D call. CDR1 LGHNA and CDR2 YSLEER come from the germline V gene. The CDR3 totals 15 residues. CDR3 nucleotide sequence: TGCGCCAGCAACCAGAACAGCCATAGCACAGTTACGCAGTATTTT. Its translation is CASNQNSHSTVTQYF.

As to this clonotype: Because the CDR3 is missing its conserved closing phenylalanine or tryptophan, this is likely a read error. The chain couples TRBV4-2 to TRBJ2-1; 8 bases agree with TRBD2. Germline assignment: CDR1 LGHNA and CDR2 YNFKEQ. The CDR3 sequence is 16 residues long. The CDR3 DNA follows: TGTGCCAGCAGTCAAGACCTCGGGGGGGGCGGCGATGAGCAGTTCTAC. Translated, it gives CASSQDLGGGGDEQFY.

This clonotype is labeled as medium-sized. The chain couples TRBV6-5 to TRBJ2-1; 7 bases align to TRBD2. V shed 2 bases, J shed 6 bases, and the junction held 10 bases outside the gene matches. Germline V gene sequence: CDR1 MNHEY, CDR2 SVGAGI. The CDR3 totals 16 residues. The CDR3 spells CASSYVGGRRGNEQFF. The CDR3 DNA follows: TGTGCCAGCAGTTACGTCGGCGGGAGAAGGGGCAATGAGCAGTTCTTC.

In regard to this clonotype: At one boundary the junction diverges from the germline segment, which might be a read error. CDR3 DNA: TGTGCCAGCAACTTGGGTACAGCCTGCTATGGCTACACCTTC. Translation gives CASNLGTACYGYTF. This chain uses TRBV5-4 with TRBJ1-2; D is ambiguous. CDR3 length: 14 amino acids. Germline assignment: CDR1 SGHNT and CDR2 YYREEE (reference sequence).

A note on this clonotype: No conserved phenylalanine or tryptophan is present at the end of the CDR3, so a read error is the likely explanation. V usage is TRBV11-3 and J usage is TRBJ1-1; no reliable D call. The germline V gene encodes CDR1 SGHNT and CDR2 YENEEA. The CDR3 sequence is 16 residues long. CDR3: CTSSLKTWWMNTEAFI. The CDR3 DNA reads as TGTACCAGCAGCTTAAAGACATGGTGGATGAACACTGAAGCTTTCATT.

This clonotype was recorded a few times. This chain joins TRBV5-1 and TRBJ2-7; 11 bases are a match to TRBD1. The germline V gene encodes CDR1 SGHRS and CDR2 YFSETQ. V was pared by 0 bases and J by 6 bases, with 5 bases of the junction left unmatched. CDR3 length equals 15 residues. The CDR3 sequence: CASSLAGTGGFEQYF. CDR3 sequence (DNA): TGCGCCAGCAGCTTGGCAGGGACAGGGGGTTTCGAGCAGTACTTC.

With regard to this clonotype: At one boundary the junction diverges from the germline segment, which might be a read error. The chain combines TRBV20-1 with TRBJ1-4; no definite D call. Germline lookup yields CDR1 DFQATT and CDR2 SNEGSKA (reference sequence). The CDR3 contains 11 residues. The CDR3 DNA reads TGCAGTGCTAGGATAGACGAAAAACTGTTGTTT. This sequence encodes CSARIDEKLLF.

The genes are TRBV6-2 or TRBV6-3 and TRBJ2-1, with 8 positions matching TRBD2. Germline trimming cut 6 bases from V and 0 bases from J; bases unmatched to any gene: 16. The CDR3 spans 19 residues. Germline V gene data show CDR1 as MNHEY and CDR2 as SVGEGT. The CDR3 reads CASRPRGTSGYNSYNEQFF. CDR3 sequence (DNA): TGTGCCAGCAGACCAAGGGGGACTAGTGGTTACAACTCCTACAATGAGCAGTTCTTC.